These 20 T cell receptor beta chains share one sample of origin, sequenced in a study of T cells in Graves' hyperthyroidism and ophthalmopathy. There were TCR beta CDR3 regions amplified from RNA transcripts. RT-PCR in the first round (using the HTBI primer set) targeted the TCR CDR3. TCRdb reprocessed the multiplex PCR reads via MiXCR and lists one record per CDR3 protein. The repertoire holds fewer than 700,000 distinct CDR3 sequences, with about a sixth as singletons. Sequences were obtained from blood. These receptors were taken from a woman aged 25 to 39 with Graves' hyperthyroidism.

The chain employs TRBV6-5 and TRBJ1-5; TRBD1 is a possible D gene (5 bases). Germline-derived CDR1 and CDR2 are MNHEY and SVGAGI. V lost 4 bases and J lost 4, with 11 bases in between. CDR3 length: 14 amino acids. CDR3 sequence reads: CASSSGRPNQPQHF. In nucleotides, the CDR3 is TGTGCCAGCAGTTCGGGACGGCCAAATCAGCCCCAGCATTTT.

The chain recombines TRBV24-1 with TRBJ2-1, with 10 nucleotides matching TRBD2. The CDR3 runs 17 residues. Losses at the gene ends were 5 bases for V and 5 bases for J; bases not matched to a gene: 11. The germline V gene has CDR1 KGHDR and CDR2 SFDVKD. CDR3 sequence: CATSGTSGQPRHNEQFF. The CDR3 DNA follows: TGTGCCACCAGTGGGACTAGCGGACAACCTCGCCACAATGAGCAGTTCTTC.

This clonotype was seen repeatedly, ten times or more. V and J are TRBV27 and TRBJ2-2, with D possibly being TRBD1 (6 bases). This CDR3 has 15 amino acids. V was shortened by 2 bases and J by 4 bases, with 11 bases between the two germline ends. CDR1 is MNHEY and CDR2 is SMNVEV in the germline V gene (reference sequence). CDR3 loop: CASSLVGGGTGELFF. The CDR3 bases are TGTGCCAGCAGTTTAGTTGGGGGCGGCACCGGGGAGCTGTTTTTT.

The chain joins TRBV29-1 to TRBJ2-5, with D possibly matching TRBD2 (6 bases). The CDR3 totals 13 residues. Deletions cut 7 bases from V and 5 bases from J, with 17 bases between. The germline gives CDR1 SQVTM, CDR2 ANQGSEA. The CDR3 coding sequence is TGCAGCGGGGCGGGGCGCGGGGTGGAGACCCAGTACTTC. Translation gives CSGAGRGVETQYF.

The chain joins TRBV5-1 to TRBJ2-4; unclear D gene. Trimming removed 0 bases at V and 0 bases at J, with 13 bases between. CDR3 length: 17 amino acids. Germline lookup yields CDR1 SGHRS and CDR2 YFSETQ. Written as DNA, the CDR3 is TGCGCCAGCAGCTTGGCTGACCGATCGGGAGCCAAAAACATTCAGTACTTC. Its translation is CASSLADRSGAKNIQYF.

This clonotype was seen only a few times. J is TRBJ1-3 and V is TRBV11-2; D is unresolved. The CDR3 covers 14 residues. The germline V and J ends were trimmed by 4 bases and 6 bases, with 13 bases remaining between them. CDR1 and CDR2 from the germline V gene are SGHAT and FQNNGV. DNA for the CDR3: TGTGCCAGCAGCTCCCAGACCCTTCTAAACACCATATATTTT. It translates to CASSSQTLLNTIYF.

This clonotype occurred many times. The chain carries TRBV7-3 and TRBJ2-3; 8 bases agree with TRBD2. The CDR3 has 15 residues. V trimming: 5 bases; J trimming: 4 bases; junction bases outside the gene matches: 8. CDR1 is SGHTA and CDR2 is FQGTGA in the germline V gene. CDR3 protein: CASSPKSGGADTQYF. The DNA for the CDR3 is TGTGCCAGCAGCCCCAAGTCGGGGGGGGCAGATACGCAGTATTTT.

V gene TRBV19 combines with J gene TRBJ1-2, with 7 bases fitting TRBD1. Germline lookup yields CDR1 LNHDA and CDR2 SQIVND (reference sequence). The CDR3 runs 14 residues. Trimming at V came to 2 bases and at J to 8 bases, leaving 8 bases not matched to a gene. In DNA form, the CDR3 reads TGTGCCAGTAGTATAAGGGACAGCCGCCGGGGCTACACCTTC. It translates to CASSIRDSRRGYTF.

This clonotype was seen many times. This chain links TRBV18 with TRBJ2-7, with TRBD1 matching over 7 bases. The trim removed 4 bases at V and 2 bases at J, leaving 8 bases unmatched. CDR1 is KGHSH, CDR2 LQKENI, per germline. The CDR3 length is 15 residues. The CDR3 protein is CASSQSRQGPYEQYF. The CDR3 bases are TGTGCCAGCTCACAATCTAGACAGGGCCCCTACGAGCAGTACTTC.

The table lists this clonotype with many counts. This chain links TRBV28 with TRBJ2-7, with D tentatively TRBD1 or TRBD2 (5 bases each). This CDR3 comprises 14 residues. The V gene's germline CDR1 is MDHEN and CDR2 SYDVKM. Trimming cost V 6 bases and J 3 bases, with 15 bases left between them. Written as DNA, the CDR3 is TGTGCCAGCAGCCTGCGCCAGGGACGCTACGAGCAGTACTTC. It translates to CASSLRQGRYEQYF.

At least ten counts were recorded for this clonotype. The chain recombines TRBV9 with TRBJ1-5; D call uncertain. The germline CDR1 and CDR2 sequences are SGDLS and YYNGEE. The CDR3 is 14 amino acids. The V and J ends lost 0 bases and 4 bases respectively, with 8 bases between them. In DNA, the CDR3 is TGTGCCAGCAGCGTAGGACAATCGAATCAGCCCCAGCATTTT. Translation: CASSVGQSNQPQHF. Variable domain in full (rest from reference TRBV9 and TRBJ1-5): DSGVTQTPKHLITATGQRVTLRCSPRSGDLSVYWYQQSLDQGLQFLIQYYNGEERAKGNILERFSAQQFPDLHSELNLSSLELGDSALYFCASSVGQSNQPQHFGDGTRLSIL.

The sample holds a few counts of this clonotype. The CDR3 coding sequence is TGTGCCAGTCTTCCACAGATGGAGCAGTACTTC. This sequence encodes CASLPQMEQYF. The chain joins TRBV19 to TRBJ2-7; no clear D gene. V was clipped by 8 bases and J by 7 bases, with 12 bases between them. This CDR3 has 11 amino acids. CDR1 and CDR2 (germline): LNHDA, SQIVND (reference sequence).

The sample holds many counts of this clonotype. This chain connects TRBV2 to TRBJ1-5; TRBD1 might be the D (5 bases). CDR3 length equals 19 residues. With 3 bases removed from V and 3 bases from J, the gap between germline ends came to 24 bases. Germline V gene lookup returns CDR1 SNHLY and CDR2 FYNNEI. The DNA for the CDR3 is TGTGCCAGCAGTGAGTCAATGGGGAGCGAACTCAGGGTCAATCAGCCCCAGCATTTT. It encodes CASSESMGSELRVNQPQHF. The variable domain in full, with the rest retrieved from reference TRBV2 and TRBJ1-5, is EPEVTQTPSHQVTQMGQEVILRCVPISNHLYFYWYRQILGQKVEFLVSFYNNEISEKSEIFDDQFSVERPDGSNFTLKIRSTKLEDSAMYFCASSESMGSELRVNQPQHFGDGTRLSIL.

This clonotype was recorded many times. This chain connects TRBV12-3 or TRBV12-4 to TRBJ2-1, with D possibly being TRBD2 (5 bases). This CDR3 region has 11 residues. V gave up 5 bases and J gave up 7 bases, with 6 bases separating them. The CDR3 is CASSPGNEQFF. In DNA form, the CDR3 reads TGTGCCAGCAGTCCGGGGAATGAGCAGTTCTTC.

This clonotype was recorded many times. V usage is TRBV12-3 or TRBV12-4 and J usage is TRBJ2-7; D is possibly TRBD2 (6 bases). V lost 7 bases and J lost 0, with 16 bases in between. The CDR3 totals 15 residues. CDR3 loop: CASTLSGGSSYEQYF. CDR3 in DNA: TGTGCCAGCACCCTTAGCGGAGGTTCCTCCTACGAGCAGTACTTC.

This clonotype was detected only a few times. This chain links TRBV4-2 with TRBJ2-3; D perhaps matches TRBD2 (5 bases). V lost 0 bases, J lost 6 bases, and 10 bases lay in between. This CDR3 region has 14 residues. The germline gives CDR1 LGHNA, CDR2 YNFKEQ. CDR3 residues: CASSQDPSLDTQYF. The CDR3, as DNA: TGTGCCAGCAGCCAAGATCCTAGCTTGGATACGCAGTATTTT.

This chain uses TRBV5-4 with TRBJ2-5; maybe TRBD1 (5 bases). V was trimmed by 2 bases and J by 3 bases, leaving 11 bases between them. Germline loops: CDR1 SGHNT, CDR2 YYREEE (reference sequence). This CDR3 has 14 residues. The CDR3 reads CASSLKQVEETQYF. For the CDR3, the DNA is TGTGCCAGCAGCTTAAAACAGGTGGAAGAGACCCAGTACTTC.

The J gene is TRBJ2-7, the V gene TRBV10-3; 7 bases are shared with TRBD2. Trimming cost V 3 bases and J 9 bases; bases outside gene matches: 11. The germline gives CDR1 ENHRY, CDR2 SYGVKD. The CDR3 is made up of 14 amino acids. CDR3 sequence: CAISESGLDERQYF. The CDR3 nucleotides are TGTGCCATCAGTGAATCCGGACTAGATGAAAGGCAGTACTTC.

This clonotype was recorded at least ten times. CDR3 coding DNA: TGCAGTGCTGCGACCGGGACTAGGGAGTACAATGAGCAGTTCTTC. Translating it yields CSAATGTREYNEQFF. The chain carries TRBV20-1 and TRBJ2-1, with 8 bases matching TRBD2. This CDR3 region has 15 residues. The germline gives CDR1 DFQATT, CDR2 SNEGSKA (reference sequence). The V and J ends lost 5 bases and 4 bases, in that order; junction bases with no gene match: 10.

Ten or more counts support this clonotype. The chain links TRBV3-1 to TRBJ2-2, with D possibly being TRBD2 (6 bases). V shed 7 bases and J shed 1 base, with 10 bases lying between them. Germline V gene sequence: CDR1 LGHDT, CDR2 YNNKEL (reference sequence). The CDR3 runs 14 residues. The CDR3 loop reads CASNSGLNTGELFF. The CDR3 nucleotides read TGTGCCAGCAATAGCGGACTGAACACCGGGGAGCTGTTTTTT.